These 5 T cell receptor beta chains came from one sample sequenced in a study of T cells in Graves' hyperthyroidism and ophthalmopathy. Using RNA transcripts as the source, TCR beta CDR3 regions were amplified. First-round RT-PCR of the TCR CDR3 relied on the HTBI primer set. One entry per CDR3 protein results from TCRdb running MiXCR on the multiplex PCR reads. The sample shows roughly 570,000 distinct CDR3 sequences, just over 45% of them seen only once. Specimen: peripheral blood or thyroid tissue (not recorded which). These receptors were collected from an adult woman with Graves' disease, either hyperthyroidism or ophthalmopathy (not recorded which).

The chain combines TRBV20-1 with TRBJ1-5; tentatively, D is TRBD1 (5 bases). V was trimmed by 5 bases and J by 5 bases, leaving 16 bases between them. This CDR3 comprises 14 residues. The germline V gene has CDR1 DFQATT and CDR2 SNEGSKA (reference sequence). The chain's CDR3 is CSARPQGGDQPQHF. As DNA, the CDR3 is TGCAGTGCTCGACCCCAGGGAGGCGATCAGCCCCAGCATTTT.

This clonotype was observed a handful of times. The J gene is TRBJ1-1, the V gene TRBV3-1, with 7 bases that match TRBD1. CDR3 length equals 17 residues. Germline-derived CDR1 and CDR2 are LGHDT and YNNKEL (reference sequence). V lost 2 bases and J lost 6; bases outside the gene matches: 15. CDR3 sequence reads: CASSQLGRGGPGSEAFF. The CDR3 nucleotides are TGTGCCAGCAGCCAATTGGGCAGGGGGGGGCCGGGCTCTGAAGCTTTCTTT.

The chain uses TRBV7-3 and TRBJ1-1; 8 bases match TRBD1. This CDR3 region has 12 residues. Trimming removed 5 bases from V and 10 bases from J; junction bases left unmatched: 6. Germline V lookup: CDR1 SGHTA, CDR2 FQGTGA. The CDR3 spells CASSPGGTGAFF. DNA for the CDR3: TGTGCCAGCAGCCCGGGCGGGACAGGAGCTTTCTTT. The full variable domain, with the rest looked up from reference TRBV7-3 and TRBJ1-1, is GAGVSQTPSNKVTEKGKYVELRCDPISGHTALYWYRQSLGQGPEFLIYFQGTGAADDSGLPNDRFFAVRPEGSVSTLKIQRTERGDSAVYLCASSPGGTGAFFGQGTRLTVV.

The chain is built from TRBV11-2 and TRBJ2-1; tentatively, D is TRBD1 (5 bases). CDR3 length equals 15 residues. The germline V gene encodes CDR1 SGHAT and CDR2 FQNNGV. V lost 2 bases to trimming and J lost 6 bases, with 14 bases between them. Written as DNA, the CDR3 is TGTGCCAGCAGCTTACTGCAGGGTCCCAGCAATGAGCAGTTCTTC. This encodes CASSLLQGPSNEQFF.

This chain's CDR3 is CASSLEAREQYF. The CDR3 DNA sequence: TGTGCCAGCAGCTTGGAAGCCCGCGAGCAGTACTTC. V and J are TRBV7-9 and TRBJ2-7; D is unresolved. Deletions cut 3 bases from V and 6 bases from J, with 9 bases between. CDR1 is SEHNR, CDR2 FQNEAQ, per germline (reference sequence). CDR3 length: 12 amino acids.